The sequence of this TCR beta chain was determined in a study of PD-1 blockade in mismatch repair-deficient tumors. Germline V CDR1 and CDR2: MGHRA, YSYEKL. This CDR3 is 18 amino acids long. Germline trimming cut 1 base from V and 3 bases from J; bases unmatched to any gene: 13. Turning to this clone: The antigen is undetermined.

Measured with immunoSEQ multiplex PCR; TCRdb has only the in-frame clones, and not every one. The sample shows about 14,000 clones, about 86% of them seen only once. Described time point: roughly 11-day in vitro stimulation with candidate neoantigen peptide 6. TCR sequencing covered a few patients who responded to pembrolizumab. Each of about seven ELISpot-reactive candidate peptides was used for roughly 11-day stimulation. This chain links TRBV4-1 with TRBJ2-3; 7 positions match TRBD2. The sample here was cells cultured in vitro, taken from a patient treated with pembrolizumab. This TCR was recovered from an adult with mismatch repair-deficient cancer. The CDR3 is CASSQVFKFRGRTDTQYF. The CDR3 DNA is TGCGCCAGCAGCCAAGTTTTCAAGTTTCGCGGGAGAACAGATACGCAGTATTTT.